This T cell receptor (beta chain) was retrieved from a study of CD8+ T cells in alopecia areata. Study-wide findings and caveats: Among patients, TCR sharing was less clear than in mice, a difference possibly due in part to HLA diversity in the patient population. Amid tofacitinib therapy, many expanded lesional clones stayed present in scalp and blood.

RNA was extracted and reverse transcribed into cDNA as the sequencing template. This table comes from immunoSEQ multiplex PCR, and its TCRdb copy is limited to in-frame clones, with some not included. The data contain some 220,000 clones, around 57% of them singletons. The V and J ends lost 0 bases and 4 bases respectively, with 19 bases between them. This CDR3 has 16 residues. In germline, CDR1 is GTSNPN, CDR2 SVGIG (reference sequence). Comment on this clone: Its antigen is not known.

Sample treatment: oral pan-JAK inhibitor, 5-10 mg twice daily. Isolation of CD4+ and CD8+ T cells from PBMCs was achieved by sorting. This receptor was obtained from a human donor with alopecia areata. The material was CD4+ T cells sorted from blood, obtained at week 4, from a patient treated with tofacitinib. The V gene is TRBV30, the J gene TRBJ2-7; D tentatively reads TRBD1 or TRBD2 (5 bases each). In DNA form, the CDR3 reads TGTGCCTGGAGTGTACGAGGGGCCGGTCTAAGATACGAGCAGTACTTC. Translating gives CAWSVRGAGLRYEQYF.